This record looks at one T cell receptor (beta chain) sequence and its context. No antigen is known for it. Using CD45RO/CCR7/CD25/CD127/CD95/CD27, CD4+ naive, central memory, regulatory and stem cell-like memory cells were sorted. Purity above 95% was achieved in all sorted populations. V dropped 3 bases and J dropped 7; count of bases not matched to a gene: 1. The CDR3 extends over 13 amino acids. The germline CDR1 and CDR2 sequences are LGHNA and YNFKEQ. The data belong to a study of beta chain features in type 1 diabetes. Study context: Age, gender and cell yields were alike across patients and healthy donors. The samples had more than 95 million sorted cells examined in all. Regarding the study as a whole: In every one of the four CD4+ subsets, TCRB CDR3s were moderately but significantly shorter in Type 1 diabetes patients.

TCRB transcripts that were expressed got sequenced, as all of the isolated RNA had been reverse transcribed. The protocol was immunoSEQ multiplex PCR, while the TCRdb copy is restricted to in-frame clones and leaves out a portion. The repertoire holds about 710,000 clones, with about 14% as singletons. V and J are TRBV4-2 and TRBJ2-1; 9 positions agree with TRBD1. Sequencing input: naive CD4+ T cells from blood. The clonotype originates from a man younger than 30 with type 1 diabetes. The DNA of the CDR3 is TGTGCCAGCAGCCAGACAGGGGGAAATGAGCAGTTCTTC. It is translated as CASSQTGGNEQFF.